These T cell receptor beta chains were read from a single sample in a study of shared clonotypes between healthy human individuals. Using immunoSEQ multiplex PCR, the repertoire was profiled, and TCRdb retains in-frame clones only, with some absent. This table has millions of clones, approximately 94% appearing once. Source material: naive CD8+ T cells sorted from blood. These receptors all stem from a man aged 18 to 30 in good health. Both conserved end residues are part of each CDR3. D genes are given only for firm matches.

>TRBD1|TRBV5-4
CASSYDRGLNEQYF
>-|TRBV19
CASRAGLISPLHF
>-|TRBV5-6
CASSLDATYEQYF
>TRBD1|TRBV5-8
CASSSQGEGNEKLFF
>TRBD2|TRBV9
CASSTSGVAETQYF
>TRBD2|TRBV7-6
CASSISSGSSYNEQFF
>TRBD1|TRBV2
CASKFSGTGEQFF
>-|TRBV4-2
CASSQPGNSNTGELFF
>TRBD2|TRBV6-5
CASSPRDYSIAEQFF
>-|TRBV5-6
CASSLDRVLHTEAFF
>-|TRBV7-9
CASSLVGNNEQFF
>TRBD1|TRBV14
CASSQDARQGRNEQYF
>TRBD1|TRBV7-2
CASSLAVTGYLYEQYF
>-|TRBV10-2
CASSDNEQFF
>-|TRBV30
CAWSSGSAEAFF
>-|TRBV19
CASSIIGMNTEAFF
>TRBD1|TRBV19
CASSGWTGAYEQYF
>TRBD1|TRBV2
CASSAITGGGTDTQYF
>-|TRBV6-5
CASSRVDSTDTQYF
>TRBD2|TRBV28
CASSLAAGVTDTQYF
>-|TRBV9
CASSVVEGAYEQYF
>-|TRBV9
CASSVDGLGQETQYF
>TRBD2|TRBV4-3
CASSQPREGQYEQFF
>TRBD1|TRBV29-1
CSVPGQGDHGYTF
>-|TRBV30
CAWSADNFWGTEAFF
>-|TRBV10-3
CAISGDTYTGELFF
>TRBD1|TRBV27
CASSQTGTGRYEQYF
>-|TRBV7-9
CASSLAGTNTEAFF
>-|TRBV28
CASSAGRENPSGNTIYF
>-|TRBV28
CASSFPGDQPQHF